The entry below describes one TCR beta chain. Its cognate antigen is unknown. This record comes from a study of cytomegalovirus exposure and HLA in healthy donors. Study overall: The 120 validation repertoires used the same platform as the approximately 670 first-cohort repertoires (as reported by a later analysis). Findings of the study overall: Both high specificity and high sensitivity reportedly marked the classifier's diagnosis of cytomegalovirus status.

The V segment lost 0 bases and the J segment 6 bases; nucleotides outside the gene matches: 5. CDR3 size: 14 residues. Germline V gives CDR1 SGHRS, CDR2 YFSETQ. Profiled with immunoSEQ multiplex PCR; TCRdb holds only in-frame clones, not every one. The table shows some 270,000 clones, with around 85% occurring only once. Input material: PBMCs. The chain joins TRBV5-1 to TRBJ2-7; 8 bases match TRBD1. The receptor was derived from a woman aged 18 to 35 in good health and CMV-seronegative. In nucleotides, the CDR3 is TGCGCCAGCAGCTTGGGACAGGGGATTCCCGAGCAGTACTTC. Translated, it gives CASSLGQGIPEQYF.